What follows describes a single T cell receptor beta chain. Germline V lookup: CDR1 MNHEY, CDR2 SVGAGI. Losses at the gene ends were 6 bases for V and 0 bases for J; bases not matched to a gene: 2. The CDR3 totals 13 residues. The data were obtained in a study of blood T cell repertoires in COVID-19. About the research overall: COVID-19 samples collected from the United States, Italy and Spain covered acute and convalescent phases. T cells, B-cell-depleted T cells, or PBMCs supplied cDNA or gDNA.

In the original processing: Estimation of nucleated cell counts relied on the amplification of reference gene primers. Using immunoSEQ multiplex PCR, the repertoire was profiled, and TCRdb retains in-frame clones only, with some absent. The V and J calls and the clone size are those of that table, but D and trimming were determined from the DNA. This table has approximately 210,000 clones, around 83% appearing once. The rearrangement links TRBV6-5 to TRBJ2-7, with TRBD1 identical over 7 bases. Sequenced input: peripheral blood. This TCR was sampled from a man between 45 and 60 years old with active or convalescent COVID-19. The CDR3, as DNA: TGTGCCAGCAGGGACAGGCTCTCCTACGAGCAGTACTTC. This codes for CASRDRLSYEQYF.